The 17 T cell receptor beta chains in this list originate from one sample, sequenced in a study of blood T cell repertoires in COVID-19. This table comes from immunoSEQ multiplex PCR, and its TCRdb copy is limited to in-frame clones, with some not included. The table lists 200,000 to 250,000 clones, around 84% of them singletons. Sequencing was performed on peripheral blood. The receptors were sampled from a man in his fifties who had recovered from COVID-19.

This clone was counted a single time. The chain recombines TRBV6-5 with TRBJ2-7; D may be TRBD1 (6 bases). V gave up 6 bases and J gave up 6 bases, with 21 bases separating them. Germline V gene data show CDR1 as MNHEY and CDR2 as SVGAGI. The CDR3 consists of 15 residues. The CDR3 DNA is TGTGCCAGCAGGGGGGCCGGGACGAAAGCCGTCGAGCAGTACTTC. It codes for CASRGAGTKAVEQYF.

The chain is built from TRBV28 and TRBJ1-5; weak D call: TRBD1 (5 bases). V lost 1 base and J lost 4, with 17 bases in between. Germline V CDR1 and CDR2: MDHEN, SYDVKM. The CDR3 spans 17 residues. The CDR3: CASSLYGHVGKNQPQHF. In nucleotides, the CDR3 is TGTGCCAGCAGTTTATACGGACACGTGGGAAAAAATCAGCCCCAGCATTTT.

V gene TRBV6-5 combines with J gene TRBJ1-1; D remains unclear. This CDR3 has 14 residues. CDR1 and CDR2 from the germline V gene are MNHEY and SVGAGI. The ends were cut back, 2 bases at V and 5 bases at J, with 12 bases in the middle. The CDR3 DNA is TGTGCCAGCAGTTACGTCAGGATGGATACTGAAGCTTTCTTT. It specifies CASSYVRMDTEAFF.

V is TRBV5-1 and J is TRBJ2-1, with 12 bases matching TRBD2. Germline V gene lookup returns CDR1 SGHRS and CDR2 YFSETQ. The CDR3 is made up of 15 amino acids. J lost 8 bases, V lost 5 bases, and 8 bases had no gene match. The CDR3 region is CASSSASGREYEQFF. CDR3 coding DNA: TGCGCCAGCAGTTCGGCTAGCGGGAGGGAGTATGAGCAGTTCTTC.

The V call is TRBV3-1 (or the pseudogene TRBV3-2), the J call TRBJ2-5; 10 bases are shared with TRBD2. This CDR3 comprises 15 residues. V dropped 5 bases and J dropped 4; count of bases not matched to a gene: 7. Germline V gene sequence: CDR1 LGHDT, CDR2 YNNKEL (reference sequence). This CDR3 is CASSYSGRRSETQYF. The DNA for the CDR3 is TGTGCCAGCAGCTATAGCGGGAGGAGGTCAGAGACCCAGTACTTC.

The chain has TRBV27 and TRBJ1-1; D ambiguous. The germline V and J ends were trimmed by 6 bases and 1 base, with 12 bases remaining between them. The CDR3 is 14 amino acids. In germline, CDR1 is MNHEY, CDR2 SMNVEV (reference sequence). As DNA, the CDR3 is TGTGCCAGCAGGGGCAGTTCAGGGAACACTGAAGCTTTCTTT. Protein product: CASRGSSGNTEAFF.

This sequence joins TRBV6-6 and TRBJ1-5; TRBD1 aligns across 11 bases. The CDR3 has 17 residues. The junction had 17 bases not matched to a gene; V was cut back by 5 bases and J by 11 bases. Germline CDR1 MNHNY, CDR2 SVGAGI (reference sequence). CDR3 DNA sequence: TGTGCCAGCAGTCAAAGGGGGACAGGGGGAGTGAGAAGGGCCCAGCATTTT. It specifies CASSQRGTGGVRRAQHF.

The chain recombines TRBV2 with TRBJ2-2; D unresolved. With 3 bases removed from V and 9 bases from J, the gap between germline ends came to 11 bases. Germline CDR1 SNHLY, CDR2 FYNNEI. CDR3 length equals 13 residues. In DNA, the CDR3 is TGTGCCAGCAGTGATGATAGTTCCAGGGAGCTGTTTTTT. As protein: CASSDDSSRELFF.

This chain joins TRBV19 and TRBJ2-5; the match to TRBD2 covers 12 bases. Germline-derived CDR1 and CDR2 are LNHDA and SQIVND (reference sequence). V lost 8 bases and J lost 3; bases outside the gene matches: 7. The CDR3 totals 15 residues. This chain's CDR3 is CASGSTSGSKETQYF. The CDR3 bases are TGTGCCAGTGGTTCGACTAGCGGGAGTAAAGAGACCCAGTACTTC.

This chain connects TRBV18 to TRBJ1-4; D is unresolved. CDR3 length: 13 residues. The V gene's germline CDR1 is KGHSH and CDR2 LQKENI. Between the trimmed V and J ends, which lost 6 bases and 7 bases, there was a span of 12 bases. The CDR3 DNA follows: TGTGCCAGCTCGACACCGGAGGTTGAAAAACTGTTTTTT. It codes for CASSTPEVEKLFF.

This chain uses TRBV7-9 with TRBJ1-1, with 10 bases that match TRBD1. The V and J ends lost 5 bases and 5 bases, in that order; junction bases with no gene match: 2. The CDR3 spans 13 residues. Germline V gives CDR1 SEHNR, CDR2 FQNEAQ (reference sequence). The CDR3 loop is CASSRDRGTEAFF. CDR3 nucleotides: TGTGCCAGCAGCAGGGACAGGGGTACTGAAGCTTTCTTT.

The rearrangement links TRBV30 to TRBJ2-7; a weak D match, TRBD2 (6 bases). V gave up 5 bases and J gave up 3 bases, with 14 bases separating them. CDR3 length equals 13 residues. Germline CDR1 reads GTSNPN; CDR2 reads SVGIG (reference sequence). The CDR3 is CAWGRDSYYEQYF. The CDR3 DNA sequence: TGTGCCTGGGGGCGGGACTCCTACTACGAGCAGTACTTC.

V gene TRBV11-2 combines with J gene TRBJ2-3, with TRBD2 matching 15 bases. The V gene's germline CDR1 is SGHAT and CDR2 FQNNGV. This CDR3 contains 16 residues. V lost 1 base, J lost 6 bases, and 2 bases stayed unmatched. The CDR3 nucleotides are TGTGCCAGCAGCTTAGCCGGGACTAGCGGGAGGGATACGCAGTATTTT. This encodes CASSLAGTSGRDTQYF.

This clone was seen only a few times. CDR3 DNA: TGTGCCAGCAGTTTAGGTAGGAAAGGGGACAATGAGCAGTTCTTC. As protein: CASSLGRKGDNEQFF. The rearrangement links TRBV28 to TRBJ2-1; possibly TRBD1 for D (5 bases). Between the trimmed V and J ends, which lost 2 bases and 5 bases, there was a span of 13 bases. This CDR3 spans 15 amino acids. Germline V gives CDR1 MDHEN, CDR2 SYDVKM.

This clone was picked up a small number of times. This chain links TRBV7-8 with TRBJ2-5; 11 nucleotides line up with TRBD2. CDR3 length equals 21 residues. The J segment lost 5 bases and the V segment lost 5 bases, leaving 25 bases of the junction unmatched. CDR1 and CDR2 (germline): SGHVS, FQNEAQ. The CDR3 DNA reads as TGTGCCAGCAGCCCACAACAATTGTTGCTAGCGGGAGGTGGGGACAAGGAGACCCAGTACTTC. This codes for CASSPQQLLLAGGGDKETQYF.

The chain employs TRBV28 and TRBJ2-5, with D maybe TRBD1 (5 bases). V dropped 3 bases and J dropped 3 bases, with 17 bases sitting between them. The CDR3 contains 16 residues. The germline V gene encodes CDR1 MDHEN and CDR2 SYDVKM. CDR3 protein: CASSFSPGLRKETQYF. The CDR3 DNA sequence: TGTGCCAGCAGTTTTTCACCAGGGTTAAGGAAAGAGACCCAGTACTTC.

The chain has TRBV7-9 and TRBJ2-1, with D possibly being TRBD1 (6 bases). Per germline, CDR1 SEHNR and CDR2 FQNEAQ (reference sequence). V was shortened by 1 base and J by 5 bases, with 12 bases between the two germline ends. CDR3 size: 15 residues. CDR3 nucleotide sequence: TGTGCCAGCAGCTTAGAGGGGGTTACGGACAATGAGCAGTTCTTC. Its translation is CASSLEGVTDNEQFF.